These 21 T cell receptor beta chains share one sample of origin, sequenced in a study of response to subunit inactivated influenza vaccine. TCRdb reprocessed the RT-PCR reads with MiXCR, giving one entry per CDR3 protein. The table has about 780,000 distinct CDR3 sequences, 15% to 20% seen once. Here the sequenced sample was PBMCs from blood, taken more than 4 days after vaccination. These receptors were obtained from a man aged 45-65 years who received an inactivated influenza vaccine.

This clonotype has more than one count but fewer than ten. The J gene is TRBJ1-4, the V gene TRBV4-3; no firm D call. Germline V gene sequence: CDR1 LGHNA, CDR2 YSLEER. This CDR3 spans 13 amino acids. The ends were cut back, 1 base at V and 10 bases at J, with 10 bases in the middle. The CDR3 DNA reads TGCGCCAGCAGCCAAGCGTTCCCGGGAAAACTGTTTTTT. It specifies CASSQAFPGKLFF.

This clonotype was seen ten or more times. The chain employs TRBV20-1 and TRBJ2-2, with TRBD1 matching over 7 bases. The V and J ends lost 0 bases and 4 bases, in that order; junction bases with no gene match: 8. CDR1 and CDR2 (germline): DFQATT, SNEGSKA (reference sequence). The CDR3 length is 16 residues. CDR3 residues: CSARDGWTGSTGELFF. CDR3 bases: TGCAGTGCTAGAGATGGTTGGACAGGTTCCACCGGGGAGCTGTTTTTT.

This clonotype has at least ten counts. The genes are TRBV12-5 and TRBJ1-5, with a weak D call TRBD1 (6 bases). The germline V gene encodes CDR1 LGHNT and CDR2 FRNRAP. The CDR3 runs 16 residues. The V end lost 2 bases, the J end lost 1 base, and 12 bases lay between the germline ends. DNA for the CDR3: TGTGCTAGTGGTTTGTTGGACAGTGGAAGCAATCAGCCCCAGCATTTT. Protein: CASGLLDSGSNQPQHF.

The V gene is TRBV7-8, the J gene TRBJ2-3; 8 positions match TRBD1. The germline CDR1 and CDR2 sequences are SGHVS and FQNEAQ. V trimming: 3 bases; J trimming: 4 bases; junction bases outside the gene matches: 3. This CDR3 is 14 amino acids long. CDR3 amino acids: CASSFQGAADTQYF. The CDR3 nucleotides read TGTGCCAGCAGCTTTCAGGGGGCCGCAGATACGCAGTATTTT.

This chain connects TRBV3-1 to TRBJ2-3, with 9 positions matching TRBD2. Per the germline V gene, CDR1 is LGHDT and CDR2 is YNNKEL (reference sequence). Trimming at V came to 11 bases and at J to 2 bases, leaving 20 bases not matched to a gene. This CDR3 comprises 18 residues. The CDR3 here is CASCQDVAAGGLTDTQYF. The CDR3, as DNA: TGTGCCTCCTGCCAAGATGTCGCGGCGGGAGGGCTCACAGATACGCAGTATTTT.

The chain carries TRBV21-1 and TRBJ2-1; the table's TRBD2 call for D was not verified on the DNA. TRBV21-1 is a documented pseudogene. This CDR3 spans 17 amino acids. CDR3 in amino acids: CASSNGPTSGRVDEQFF. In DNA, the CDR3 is TGTGCCAGCAGCAATGGACCGACTAGCGGGAGGGTGGATGAGCAGTTCTTC.

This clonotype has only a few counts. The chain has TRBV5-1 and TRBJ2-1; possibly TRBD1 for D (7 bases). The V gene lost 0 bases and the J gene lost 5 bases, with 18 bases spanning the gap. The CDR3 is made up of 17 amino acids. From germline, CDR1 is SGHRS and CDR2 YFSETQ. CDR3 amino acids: CASSLAGGWDSNNEQFF. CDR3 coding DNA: TGCGCCAGCAGCTTGGCCGGGGGTTGGGACAGTAACAATGAGCAGTTCTTC.

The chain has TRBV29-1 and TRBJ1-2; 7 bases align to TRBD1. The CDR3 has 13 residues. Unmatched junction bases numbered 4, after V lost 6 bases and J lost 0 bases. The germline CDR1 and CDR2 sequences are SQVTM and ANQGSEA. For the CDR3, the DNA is TGCAGCGTCATCGACAGGGCTAACTATGGCTACACCTTC. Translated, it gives CSVIDRANYGYTF.

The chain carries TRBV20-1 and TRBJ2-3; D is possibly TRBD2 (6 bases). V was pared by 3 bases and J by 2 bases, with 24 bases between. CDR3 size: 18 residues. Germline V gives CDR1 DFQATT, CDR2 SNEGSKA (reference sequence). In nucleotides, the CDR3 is TGCAGTGCTAGTGGCGGGGCTAGGACGGGTATATTCACAGATACGCAGTATTTT. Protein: CSASGGARTGIFTDTQYF.

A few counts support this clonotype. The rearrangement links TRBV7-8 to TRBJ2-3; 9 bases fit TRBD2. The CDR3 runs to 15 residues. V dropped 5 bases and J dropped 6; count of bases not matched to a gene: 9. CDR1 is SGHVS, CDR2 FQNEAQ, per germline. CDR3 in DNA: TGTGCCAGCAGCCAGGGAGCGGGGGGATCGGATACGCAGTATTTT. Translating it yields CASSQGAGGSDTQYF.

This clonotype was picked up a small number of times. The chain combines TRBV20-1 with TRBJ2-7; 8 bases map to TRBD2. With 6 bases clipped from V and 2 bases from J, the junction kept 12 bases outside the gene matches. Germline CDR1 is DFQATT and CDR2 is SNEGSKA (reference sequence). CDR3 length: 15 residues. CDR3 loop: CSAPGTRFDPYEQYF. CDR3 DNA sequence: TGCAGTGCGCCAGGGACTAGATTTGACCCCTACGAGCAGTACTTC.

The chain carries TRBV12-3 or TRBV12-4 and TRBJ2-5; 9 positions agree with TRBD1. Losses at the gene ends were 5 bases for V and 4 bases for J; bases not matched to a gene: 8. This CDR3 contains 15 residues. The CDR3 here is CASSPGQGRSETQYF. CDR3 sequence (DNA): TGTGCCAGCAGTCCTGGACAGGGGCGGTCAGAGACCCAGTACTTC.

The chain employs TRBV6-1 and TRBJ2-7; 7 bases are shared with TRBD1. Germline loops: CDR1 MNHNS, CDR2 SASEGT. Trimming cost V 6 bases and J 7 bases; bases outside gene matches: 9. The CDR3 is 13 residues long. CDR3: CASSPRTGREQYF. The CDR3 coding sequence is TGTGCCAGCAGCCCCAGGACAGGTCGGGAGCAGTACTTC.

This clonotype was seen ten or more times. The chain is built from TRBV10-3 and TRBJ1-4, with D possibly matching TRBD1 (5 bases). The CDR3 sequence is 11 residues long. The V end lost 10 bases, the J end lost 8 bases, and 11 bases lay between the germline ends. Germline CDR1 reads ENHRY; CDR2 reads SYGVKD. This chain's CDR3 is CATMEGEKLFF. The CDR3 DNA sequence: TGTGCCACCATGGAGGGGGAAAAACTGTTTTTT.

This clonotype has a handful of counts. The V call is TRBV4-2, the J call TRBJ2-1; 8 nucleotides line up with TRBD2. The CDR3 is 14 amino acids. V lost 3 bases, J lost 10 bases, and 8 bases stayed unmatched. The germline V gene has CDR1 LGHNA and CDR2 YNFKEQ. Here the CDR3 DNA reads TGTGCCAGCAGCCAGGATACATTAGCGGGGGAGCAGTTCTTC. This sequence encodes CASSQDTLAGEQFF.

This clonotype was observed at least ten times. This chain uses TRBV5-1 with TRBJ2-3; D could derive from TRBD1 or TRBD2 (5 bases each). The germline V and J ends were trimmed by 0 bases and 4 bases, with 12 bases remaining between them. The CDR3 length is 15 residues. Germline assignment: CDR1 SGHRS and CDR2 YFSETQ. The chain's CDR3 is CASSLALGVADTQYF. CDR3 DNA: TGCGCCAGCAGCTTGGCCCTGGGGGTTGCAGATACGCAGTATTTT.

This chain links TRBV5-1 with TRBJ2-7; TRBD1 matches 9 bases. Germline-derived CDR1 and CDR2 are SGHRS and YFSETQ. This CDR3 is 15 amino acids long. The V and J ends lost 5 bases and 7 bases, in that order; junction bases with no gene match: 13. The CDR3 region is CASRASGTGTWEQYF. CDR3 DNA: TGCGCCAGCAGAGCCTCCGGGACAGGGACGTGGGAGCAGTACTTC.

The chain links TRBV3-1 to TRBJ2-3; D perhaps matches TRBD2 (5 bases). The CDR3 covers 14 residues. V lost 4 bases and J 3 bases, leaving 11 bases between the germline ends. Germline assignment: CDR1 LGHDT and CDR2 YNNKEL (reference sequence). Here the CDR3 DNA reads TGTGCCAGCAGCCTCTTCGGACTGACAGATACGCAGTATTTT. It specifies CASSLFGLTDTQYF.

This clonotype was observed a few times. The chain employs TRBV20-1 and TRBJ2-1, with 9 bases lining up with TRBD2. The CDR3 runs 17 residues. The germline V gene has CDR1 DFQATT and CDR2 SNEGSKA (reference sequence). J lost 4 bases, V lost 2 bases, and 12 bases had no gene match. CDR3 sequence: CSARPPGGLAGYNEQFF. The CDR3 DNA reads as TGCAGTGCTAGACCCCCCGGTGGTCTAGCGGGGTACAATGAGCAGTTCTTC.

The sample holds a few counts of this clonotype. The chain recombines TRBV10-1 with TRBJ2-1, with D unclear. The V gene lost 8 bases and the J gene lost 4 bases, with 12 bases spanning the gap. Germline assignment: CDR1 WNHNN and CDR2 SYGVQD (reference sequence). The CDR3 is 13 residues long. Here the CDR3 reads CASAKSAYNEQFF. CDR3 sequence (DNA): TGCGCCAGCGCCAAGTCTGCATACAATGAGCAGTTCTTC.

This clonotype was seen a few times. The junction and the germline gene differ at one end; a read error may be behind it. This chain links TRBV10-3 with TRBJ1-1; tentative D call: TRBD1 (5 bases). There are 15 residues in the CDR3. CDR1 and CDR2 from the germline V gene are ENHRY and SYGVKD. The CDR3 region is CAISESSGSVTEVFF. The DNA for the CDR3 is TGTGCCATCAGTGAGTCGTCAGGGTCGGTGACTGAAGTTTTCTTT.